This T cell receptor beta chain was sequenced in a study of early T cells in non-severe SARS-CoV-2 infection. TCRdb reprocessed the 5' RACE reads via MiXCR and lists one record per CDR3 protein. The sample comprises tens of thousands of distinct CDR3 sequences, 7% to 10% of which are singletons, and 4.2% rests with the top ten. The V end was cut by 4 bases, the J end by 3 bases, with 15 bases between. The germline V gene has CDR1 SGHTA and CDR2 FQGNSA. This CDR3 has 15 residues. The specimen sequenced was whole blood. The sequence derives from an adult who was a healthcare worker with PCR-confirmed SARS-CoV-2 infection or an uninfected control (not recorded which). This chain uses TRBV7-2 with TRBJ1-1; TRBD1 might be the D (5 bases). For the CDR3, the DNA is TGTGCCAGCAGCTCGCTAACAGGTGGGGACACTGAAGCTTTCTTT. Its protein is CASSSLTGGDTEAFF.